These 16 T cell receptor beta chains came from one sample sequenced in a study of human T cells and chemical hapten exposure. MiXCR was run by TCRdb on the RACE reads, yielding one entry per CDR3 protein. The table has tens of thousands of distinct CDR3 sequences, roughly 12% seen once. Time point here: pre-sensitization, week 0. The sample's treatment: therapeutic diphenylcyclopropenone sensitization with weekly scalp DPC. This specimen consisted of whole blood, obtained in connection with sensitization to the hapten diphenylcyclopropenone (DPC). These receptors originate from a woman in her twenties or thirties with alopecia areata. Some clones in this sample may be carry-over from other donors' samples.

The V and J genes are TRBV20-1 and TRBJ2-5; D call uncertain. V dropped 8 bases and J dropped 1 base, with 11 bases sitting between them. The CDR3 loop spans 12 amino acids. Germline loops: CDR1 DFQATT, CDR2 SNEGSKA (reference sequence). The CDR3 nucleotides are TGCAGTCCCTCGGCCCCCCAAGAGACCCAGTACTTC. It encodes CSPSAPQETQYF.

This clonotype was counted ten times or more. The chain's CDR3 is CASSQAFTGNYGYTF. The CDR3 nucleotides read TGTGCCAGCAGCCAAGCCTTTACAGGGAACTATGGCTACACCTTC. The chain recombines TRBV3-1 with TRBJ1-2; D might be TRBD1 (6 bases). Trimming removed 1 base from V and 2 bases from J, with 11 bases in between. This CDR3 comprises 15 residues. Germline-derived CDR1 and CDR2 are LGHDT and YNNKEL (reference sequence).

This clonotype was counted at least ten times. The rearrangement uses TRBV29-1 and TRBJ2-1, with 7 bases identical to TRBD2. The germline CDR1 and CDR2 sequences are SQVTM and ANQGSEA. Trimming cost V 3 bases and J 9 bases; bases outside gene matches: 11. The CDR3 consists of 14 residues. The CDR3 sequence is CSVDSSGRRGEQFF. The DNA for the CDR3 is TGCAGCGTTGATTCCTCCGGGAGGCGGGGTGAGCAGTTCTTC.

This clonotype was detected many times. The chain uses TRBV2 and TRBJ2-1, with D possibly being TRBD1 (6 bases). CDR1 is SNHLY and CDR2 is FYNNEI in the germline V gene. The CDR3 sequence is 15 residues long. V was clipped by 2 bases and J by 10 bases, with 18 bases between them. CDR3 residues: CASSEHRAQYGEQFF. CDR3 DNA sequence: TGTGCCAGCAGTGAACACAGGGCCCAATACGGGGAGCAGTTCTTC.

There are a few counts of this clonotype. CDR3 nucleotide sequence: TGTGCCAGCAGCTTGGAGGTCCTGGACAATGAGCAGTTCTTC. This codes for CASSLEVLDNEQFF. The genes are TRBV5-4 and TRBJ2-1; D ambiguous. Looked up from germline, CDR1 is SGHNT and CDR2 is YYREEE (reference sequence). The CDR3 sequence is 14 residues long. Deletions cut 0 bases from V and 5 bases from J, with 9 bases between.

This clonotype was found many times. The chain employs TRBV5-1 and TRBJ1-1; no reliable D call. Trimming pared 6 bases from V and 1 base from J, leaving 4 bases between. The CDR3 contains 11 residues. Germline lookup yields CDR1 SGHRS and CDR2 YFSETQ. CDR3 region: CASKANTEAFF. The CDR3 nucleotides read TGCGCCAGCAAGGCGAACACTGAAGCTTTCTTT.

This rearrangement joins TRBV6-1 to TRBJ1-2; D remains ambiguous. This CDR3 is built from 14 residues. Trimming cost V 6 bases and J 2 bases, with 13 bases left between them. Germline V gene sequence: CDR1 MNHNS, CDR2 SASEGT. The CDR3 nucleotides read TGTGCCAGCAGCCCCCGCCGAGGAAACTATGGCTACACCTTC. It translates to CASSPRRGNYGYTF.

The rearrangement uses TRBV3-1 and TRBJ2-3; perhaps TRBD2 as D (6 bases). V lost 3 bases to trimming and J lost 0 bases, with 16 bases between them. Germline V gives CDR1 LGHDT, CDR2 YNNKEL (reference sequence). The CDR3 contains 17 residues. The CDR3 reads CASSHNTGTSSTDTQYF. The CDR3 nucleotides are TGTGCCAGCAGCCATAACACCGGGACTTCGAGCACAGATACGCAGTATTTT.

This clonotype was recorded many times. The CDR3 sequence is CASSLRQGRTGELFF. CDR3 DNA sequence: TGCGCCAGCAGCTTGCGACAGGGCCGCACCGGGGAGCTGTTTTTT. The chain joins TRBV5-1 to TRBJ2-2; 7 bases map to TRBD1. V shed 1 base, J shed 4 bases, and the junction held 4 bases outside the gene matches. The CDR3 contains 15 residues. CDR1 and CDR2 from the germline V gene are SGHRS and YFSETQ.

V is TRBV4-2 and J is TRBJ2-6; D unclear. This CDR3 has 16 amino acids. Trimming removed 2 bases at V and 0 bases at J, with 8 bases between. Germline CDR1 LGHNA, CDR2 YNFKEQ. DNA for the CDR3: TGTGCCAGCAGCCAACAGGCTTCCTCTGGGGCCAACGTCCTGACTTTC. Translating gives CASSQQASSGANVLTF.

This clonotype appeared many times. The chain has TRBV29-1 and TRBJ2-5, with 9 bases matching TRBD1. J was trimmed by 2 bases and V by 1 base; bases with no gene match: 8. Per germline, CDR1 SQVTM and CDR2 ANQGSEA. This CDR3 contains 16 residues. CDR3 DNA sequence: TGCAGCGTTGAAGTCCCGGGACAGGGCAGTCAAGAGACCCAGTACTTC. It encodes CSVEVPGQGSQETQYF.

This clonotype came up many times. The chain employs TRBV28 and TRBJ1-1; 7 bases align to TRBD1. V dropped 6 bases and J dropped 2; count of bases not matched to a gene: 6. CDR1 and CDR2 from the germline V gene are MDHEN and SYDVKM. The CDR3 is 14 amino acids. CDR3 bases: TGTGCCAGCAGGGGAAACAGGGGAAACACTGAAGCTTTCTTT. This sequence encodes CASRGNRGNTEAFF.

This clonotype was counted many times. The chain couples TRBV25-1 to TRBJ2-5; D may be TRBD2 (5 bases). The CDR3 spans 14 residues. CDR1 and CDR2 (germline): MGHDK, SYGVNS. V lost 6 bases, J lost 5 bases, and 16 bases lay in between. CDR3 residues: CASRPGGLEETQYF. In nucleotides, the CDR3 is TGTGCCAGCAGGCCGGGCGGGCTGGAGGAGACCCAGTACTTC.

V is TRBV6-1 and J is TRBJ2-7; 8 bases line up with TRBD1. Per the germline V gene, CDR1 is MNHNS and CDR2 is SASEGT. The CDR3 has 14 residues. The junction had 7 bases not matched to a gene; V was cut back by 7 bases and J by 2 bases. Here the CDR3 reads CASNPTGATYEQYF. In DNA form, the CDR3 reads TGTGCCAGCAATCCGACAGGGGCCACCTACGAGCAGTACTTC.

The chain couples TRBV4-3 to TRBJ2-1; 7 nucleotides line up with TRBD1. The J segment lost 4 bases and the V segment lost 6 bases, leaving 9 bases of the junction unmatched. Germline CDR1 LGHNA, CDR2 YSLEER. CDR3 size: 15 residues. For the CDR3, the DNA is TGCGCCAGCAGTTCGGGGACAGCTTCTTACAATGAGCAGTTCTTC. It codes for CASSSGTASYNEQFF.

This clonotype has just a few counts. The chain links TRBV7-3 to TRBJ2-3; TRBD2 matches 9 bases. The CDR3 totals 16 residues. The V and J ends lost 8 bases and 5 bases, in that order; junction bases with no gene match: 14. Germline CDR1 is SGHTA and CDR2 is FQGTGA. CDR3 residues: CASATQASGIGDTQYF. DNA of the CDR3: TGTGCCAGCGCGACCCAGGCTAGCGGGATCGGAGATACGCAGTATTTT.